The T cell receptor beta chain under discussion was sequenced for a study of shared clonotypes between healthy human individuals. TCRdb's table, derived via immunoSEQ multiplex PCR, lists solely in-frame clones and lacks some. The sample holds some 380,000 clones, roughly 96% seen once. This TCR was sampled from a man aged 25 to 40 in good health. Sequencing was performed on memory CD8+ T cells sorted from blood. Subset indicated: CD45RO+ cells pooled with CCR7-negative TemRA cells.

CDR3 amino acids: CASSPDLGQETQYF. CDR3 DNA: TGTGCCAGCAGCCCCGACCTTGGCCAAGAGACCCAGTACTTC. The chain uses TRBV7-9 and TRBJ2-5; no clear D gene. The CDR3 spans 14 residues. CDR1 is SEHNR and CDR2 is FQNEAQ in the germline V gene (reference sequence). Trimming removed 5 bases at V and 1 base at J, with 11 bases between.